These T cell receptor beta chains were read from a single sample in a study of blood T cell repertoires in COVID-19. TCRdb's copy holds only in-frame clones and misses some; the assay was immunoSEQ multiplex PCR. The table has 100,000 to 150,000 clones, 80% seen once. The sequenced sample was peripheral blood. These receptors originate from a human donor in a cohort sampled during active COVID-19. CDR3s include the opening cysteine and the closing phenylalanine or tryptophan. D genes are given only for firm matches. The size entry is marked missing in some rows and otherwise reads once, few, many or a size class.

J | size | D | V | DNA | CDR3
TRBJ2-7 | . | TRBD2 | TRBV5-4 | TGTGCCAGCAGCTTGTATGGGGCTAGCGGGAGGGCCTACGAGCAGTACTTC | CASSLYGASGRAYEQYF
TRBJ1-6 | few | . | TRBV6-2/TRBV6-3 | TGTGCCAGCAGTTACGGGAGCCTCACTGGAAATTCACCCCTCCACTTT | CASSYGSLTGNSPLHF
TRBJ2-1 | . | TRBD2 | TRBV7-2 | TGTGCCAGCAGCTTCCAGACGGGGAGCGGGGGATACAATGAGCAGTTCTTC | CASSFQTGSGGYNEQFF
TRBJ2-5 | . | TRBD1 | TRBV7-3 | TGTGCCAGCAGCTATACAGGGGGCTCGCAAGAGACCCAGTACTTC | CASSYTGGSQETQYF
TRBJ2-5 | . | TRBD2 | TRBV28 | TGTGCCAGCAGAACTAGCGGGGGGGCGTTAAAGACCCAGTACTTC | CASRTSGGALKTQYF
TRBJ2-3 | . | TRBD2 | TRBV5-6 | TGTGCCAGCGGACCAATACTAGCGGGGCCAGCGGATACGCAGTATTTT | CASGPILAGPADTQYF
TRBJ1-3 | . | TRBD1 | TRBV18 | TGTGCCAGCTCACCACCGGGACAGTTTATTGGAAACACCATATATTTT | CASSPPGQFIGNTIYF
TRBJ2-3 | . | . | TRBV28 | TGTGCCAGCAGCATCTTGGAGGATACGCAGTATTTT | CASSILEDTQYF
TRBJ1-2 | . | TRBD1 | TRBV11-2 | TGTGCCAGCAGCTTGTTCCGGGACAGGGCGTCCTATGGCTACACCTTC | CASSLFRDRASYGYTF
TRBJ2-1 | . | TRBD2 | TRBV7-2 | TGTGCCAGCAGCCCCGCGCGGCTAGCGGGAGGGGAGCAGTTCTTC | CASSPARLAGGEQFF
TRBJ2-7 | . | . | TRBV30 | TGTGCCTGGAGTGTTGGGGGCGGTCACGAGCAGTACTTC | CAWSVGGGHEQYF
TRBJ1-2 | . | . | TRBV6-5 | TGTGCCAGCGGGGAGAGGGCAGAATATGGCTACACCTTC | CASGERAEYGYTF
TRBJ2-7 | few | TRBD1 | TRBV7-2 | TGTGCCAGCAGCAGAATGGCCGGGACAGGGTTTCGATACGAGCAGTACTTC | CASSRMAGTGFRYEQYF
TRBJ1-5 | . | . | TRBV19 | TGTGCCAGTAGTCCCCGGGTTAGCAATCAGCCCCAGCATTTT | CASSPRVSNQPQHF
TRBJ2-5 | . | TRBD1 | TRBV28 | TGTGCCAGCAGTTCCGAGGGACAGGGAGGGGAGACCCAGTACTTC | CASSSEGQGGETQYF
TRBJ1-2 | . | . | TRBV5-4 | TGTGCCAGCAGCTTGGCAGGTTATGGCTACACCTTC | CASSLAGYGYTF
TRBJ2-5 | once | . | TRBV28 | TGTGCCAGCAGTGCGATGAGTGAGACCCAGTACTTC | CASSAMSETQYF
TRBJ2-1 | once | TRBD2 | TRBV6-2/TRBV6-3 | TGTGCCAGCAGTCGCCGACTAGCGGGGGGCAATGAGCAGTTCTTC | CASSRRLAGGNEQFF
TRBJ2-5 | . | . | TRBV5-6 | TGTGCCAGCAGCCGGACAGCTCAAGAGACCCAGTACTTC | CASSRTAQETQYF
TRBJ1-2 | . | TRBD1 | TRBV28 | TGTGCCAGCAGTTTACTGGGACAGCCCTACACCTTC | CASSLLGQPYTF
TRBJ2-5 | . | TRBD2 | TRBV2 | TGTGCCAGCTTAAGAGGTGTAGCGGGGTTCCAAGAGACCCAGTACTTC | CASLRGVAGFQETQYF
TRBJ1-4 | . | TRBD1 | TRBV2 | TGTGCCAGCAGTGGCGACAGGGCAACTAATGAAAAACTGTTTTTT | CASSGDRATNEKLFF
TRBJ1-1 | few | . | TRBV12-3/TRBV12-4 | TGTGCCAGCAGTGCGTTGAACACTGAAGCTTTCTTT | CASSALNTEAFF
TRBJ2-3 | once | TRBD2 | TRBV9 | TGTGCCAGCAGCGTAGGGACTAGCGGGGATACAGATACGCAGTATTTT | CASSVGTSGDTDTQYF
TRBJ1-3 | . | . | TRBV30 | TGTGCCTGGAGTGTATCTCCTAGCTCTGGAAACACCATATATTTT | CAWSVSPSSGNTIYF
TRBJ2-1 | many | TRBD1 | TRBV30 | TGTGCCTGGGGGGCAGGGGGCAGTGAGCAGTTCTTC | CAWGAGGSEQFF
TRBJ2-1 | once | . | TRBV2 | TGTGCCCCACGGTTAAACTCCCTCTCGGATGAGCAGTTCTTC | CAPRLNSLSDEQFF
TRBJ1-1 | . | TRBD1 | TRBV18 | TGTGCCAGCTCATCGGGACAGGGGGACACTGAAGCTTTCTTT | CASSSGQGDTEAFF
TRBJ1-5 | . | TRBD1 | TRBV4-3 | TGCGCCAGCAGCCAAGAAGTCAGACAGGGCGGTCAGCCCCAGCATTTT | CASSQEVRQGGQPQHF
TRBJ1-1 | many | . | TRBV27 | TGTGCCAGCAGCCAAAGCGGGGACACTGAAGCTTTCTTT | CASSQSGDTEAFF
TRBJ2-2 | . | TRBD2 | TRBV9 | TGTGCCAGCAGCCCGAGAGCGGGGGCTGGCACCGGGGAGCTGTTTTTT | CASSPRAGAGTGELFF
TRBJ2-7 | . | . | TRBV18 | TGTGCCAGCTCAGCGGGACCTATCTACGAGCAGTACTTC | CASSAGPIYEQYF
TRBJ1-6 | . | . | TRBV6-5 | TGTGCCAGCAGTTACTCGAATCGGGGGGCCGTTTCACCCCTCCACTTT | CASSYSNRGAVSPLHF
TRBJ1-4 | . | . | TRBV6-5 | TGTGCCAGCAGCCCAACAGGGCGGGAAAAACTGTTTTTT | CASSPTGREKLFF
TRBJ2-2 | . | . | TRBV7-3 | TGTGCCAGCAGCCCACGGCCAGGGTTGATTGTCACCGGGGAGCTGTTTTTT | CASSPRPGLIVTGELFF
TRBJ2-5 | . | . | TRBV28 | TGTGCCAGCAGTCCAGGGTACGGTGGAGAGACCCAGTACTTC | CASSPGYGGETQYF
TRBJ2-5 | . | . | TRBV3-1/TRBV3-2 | TGTGCCAGCAGCCAAGACAGGGTTCGGGAGACCCAGTACTTC | CASSQDRVRETQYF
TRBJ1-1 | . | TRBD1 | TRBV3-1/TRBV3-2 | TGTGCCAGCAGCGTCGGACAGGGGTATACTGAAGCTTTCTTT | CASSVGQGYTEAFF
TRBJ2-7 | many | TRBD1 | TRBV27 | TGTGCCAGCAGTTTATCCGGGACAGGAGATTACGAGCAGTACTTC | CASSLSGTGDYEQYF
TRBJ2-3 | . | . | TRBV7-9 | TGTGCCAGCAGCTTTAGAGGGTCTGCAGATACGCAGTATTTT | CASSFRGSADTQYF
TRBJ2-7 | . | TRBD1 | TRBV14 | TGTGCCAGCAGCCAAGATCAAGCAGGGGGCGCCGTAGGGTACGAGCAGTACTTC | CASSQDQAGGAVGYEQYF
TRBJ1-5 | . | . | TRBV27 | TGTGCCAGCAGGCGGACGGGGAGCAGCCCCCAGCATTTT | CASRRTGSSPQHF
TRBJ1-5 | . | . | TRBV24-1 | TGTGCCACCAGTGCCGGGACAATTACGGGGCAGCCCCAGCATTTT | CATSAGTITGQPQHF
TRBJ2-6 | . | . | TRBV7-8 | TGTGCCAGCTCAGCTTGGGAGATCCTCTCTGGGGCCAACGTCCTGACTTTC | CASSAWEILSGANVLTF
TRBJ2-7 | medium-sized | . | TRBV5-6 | TGTGCCAGCAGCTTTACCCAGCAAAGGGGCTACGAGCAGTACTTC | CASSFTQQRGYEQYF
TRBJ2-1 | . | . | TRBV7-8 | TGTGCCAGCACCCCAGTCCGGGATGAGCAGTTCTTC | CASTPVRDEQFF
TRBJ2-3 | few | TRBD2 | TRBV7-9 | TGTGCCAGCAGCTCTCGCCGAGGACTAGCGGGCCCCACAGATACGCAGTATTTT | CASSSRRGLAGPTDTQYF
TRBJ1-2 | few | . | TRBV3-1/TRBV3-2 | TGTGCCAGCAGCCAAGACAGGTTCTATGGCTACACCTTC | CASSQDRFYGYTF
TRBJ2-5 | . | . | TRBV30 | TGTGCCTGGAACCTCGGACAGCCTGGGGAAGAGACCCAGTACTTC | CAWNLGQPGEETQYF
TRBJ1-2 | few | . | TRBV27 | TGTGCCAGCAGTTTAGGATTCGGGGTTGGCTACACCTTC | CASSLGFGVGYTF
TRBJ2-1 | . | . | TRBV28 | TGTGCCAGCAGTCGGACTAATTCCAATGAGCAGTTCTTC | CASSRTNSNEQFF
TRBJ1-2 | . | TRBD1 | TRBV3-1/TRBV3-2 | TGTGCCAGCAGCCCCTCCGGACAGGGGGCGACGGGTGGCTACACCTTC | CASSPSGQGATGGYTF
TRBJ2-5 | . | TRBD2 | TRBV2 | TGTGCCAGCAGTGGCGGAGGCGCGGGGGGGTACCAAGAGACCCAGTACTTC | CASSGGGAGGYQETQYF
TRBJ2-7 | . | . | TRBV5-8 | TGTGCCAGCAGCCCAGATACGAGGTACGAGCAGTACTTC | CASSPDTRYEQYF
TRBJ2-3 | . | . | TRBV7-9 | TGTGCCAGCAGCTTAGACGAGTCGACGCAGTATTTT | CASSLDESTQYF